A selection of T cell receptor beta chains follows, all from one sample in a study of blood T cell repertoires in COVID-19. TCRdb's table, derived via immunoSEQ multiplex PCR, lists solely in-frame clones and lacks some. The sample lists 150,000 to 200,000 clones, about 78% occurring once. The sequenced sample was PBMCs or T cells enriched from blood (not recorded which). The source of these receptors is a woman aged 45-65 years who had recovered from COVID-19. CDR3s include the opening cysteine and the closing phenylalanine or tryptophan. The D gene is left open where the match is weak. Clone size is given for some rows only: seen once, a few or many times, or a class if the clone is expanded.

- - TRBJ2-5 TRBV19 TGTGCCAGTAGTATAGCCGGCAGTCCAGGAGAGACCCAGTACTTC CASSIAGSPGETQYF
TRBD1 - TRBJ2-2 TRBV20-1 TGCAGTGCTATTGACAGGGGCCACGGGGAGCTGTTTTTT CSAIDRGHGELFF
TRBD2 - TRBJ2-3 TRBV5-1 TGCGCCAGCAGCCCGAACATTCTAGCGGGGTCGACAGATACGCAGTATTTT CASSPNILAGSTDTQYF
- - TRBJ2-2 TRBV25-1 TGTGCCAGCAGTCCCCTTAGCGGTACCGGGGAGCTGTTTTTT CASSPLSGTGELFF
TRBD1 - TRBJ2-7 TRBV4-2 TGTGCCAGCAGCCAAGATTTCCAGGGGGCTCCCGAGCAGTACTTC CASSQDFQGAPEQYF
TRBD2 - TRBJ2-1 TRBV6-6 TGTGCCAGCAGCCTCAGGGTAGCGGGAGATAATGAGCAGTTCTTC CASSLRVAGDNEQFF
- few TRBJ1-5 TRBV2 TGTGCCAGCAGTGGGGGGCAAGGGCATCAGCCCCAGCATTTT CASSGGQGHQPQHF
- - TRBJ2-7 TRBV27 TGTGCCAGCAGTTTACAGGGGAGAGGCTACGAGCAGTACTTC CASSLQGRGYEQYF
- - TRBJ1-2 TRBV7-8 TGTGCCAGCAGCTTCGACCCAGGCTATGGCTACACCTTC CASSFDPGYGYTF
- - TRBJ2-1 TRBV13 TGTGCCAGCAGCCCCCCCAGCGGGTGGGGGTATGAGCAGTTCTTC CASSPPSGWGYEQFF
TRBD1 - TRBJ1-3 TRBV7-9 TGTGCCAGCGCTCCCGGGACAGGGGGTGATGGAAACACCATATATTTT CASAPGTGGDGNTIYF
- - TRBJ2-2 TRBV5-8 TGTGCCAGCAGCTTGGCTCAGACGAACACCGGGGAGCTGTTTTTT CASSLAQTNTGELFF
TRBD1 - TRBJ1-5 TRBV6-2/TRBV6-3 TGTGCCAGCAGCCGCGGACAGGAAGGGAGCAATCAGCCCCAGCATTTT CASSRGQEGSNQPQHF
TRBD2 - TRBJ2-2 TRBV7-6 TGTGCCAGCAGCTTACGGGGCGGGAGTACCGCCGGGGAACTGTTTTTT CASSLRGGSTAGELFF
- once TRBJ2-3 TRBV18 TGTGCCAGCTCGGGGCGGACAGAGGGCACAGATACGCAGTATTTT CASSGRTEGTDTQYF
TRBD2 - TRBJ2-7 TRBV5-1 TGCGCCAGCAGCGGGACTAGCCCAGGGTACGAGCAGTACTTC CASSGTSPGYEQYF
- - TRBJ1-1 TRBV19 TGTGCCAGTAGTATACAGGACACCGGAAAAGCTTTCTTT CASSIQDTGKAFF
- - TRBJ2-3 TRBV7-9 TGTGCCAGCAGCTTAGACCGACAGGTTTCAGTTGATACGCAGTATTTT CASSLDRQVSVDTQYF
TRBD2 once TRBJ2-1 TRBV24-1 TGTGCCACCAGTGATTTGCCAACGAGCGGGAGGATTAATGAGCAGTTCTTC CATSDLPTSGRINEQFF
- few TRBJ1-1 TRBV4-3 TGCGCCAGCAGCCAAGATGGTAGAACACTGAGGGCTTTCTTT CASSQDGRTLRAFF
- - TRBJ2-2 TRBV7-9 TGTGCCAGCAGCCTAACAGGGTTGGAGACCGGGGAGCTGTTTTTT CASSLTGLETGELFF
- few TRBJ2-7 TRBV14 TGTGCCAGCAGCCAATCCTGGGCGGGATGGTACGAGCAGTACTTC CASSQSWAGWYEQYF
- - TRBJ1-4 TRBV5-1 TGCGCCAGCAGGGTAGGGACTACAACTAATGAAAAACTGTTTTTT CASRVGTTTNEKLFF
- once TRBJ1-1 TRBV4-1 TGCGCCAGCAGCCAAGCCCAGCCGGGTTCTCTCCAGGGCTTT CASSQAQPGSLQGF